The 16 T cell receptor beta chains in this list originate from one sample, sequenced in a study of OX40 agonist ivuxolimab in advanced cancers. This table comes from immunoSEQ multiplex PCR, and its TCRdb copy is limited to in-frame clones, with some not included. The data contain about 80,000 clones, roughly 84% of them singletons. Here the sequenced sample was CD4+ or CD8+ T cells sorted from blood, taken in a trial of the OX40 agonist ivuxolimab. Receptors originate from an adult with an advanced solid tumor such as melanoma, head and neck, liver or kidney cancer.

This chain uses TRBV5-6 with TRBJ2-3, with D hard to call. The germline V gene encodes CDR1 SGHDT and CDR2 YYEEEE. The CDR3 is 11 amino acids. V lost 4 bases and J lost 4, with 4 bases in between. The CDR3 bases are TGTGCCAGCAGCAGGGCAGATACGCAGTATTTT. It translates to CASSRADTQYF. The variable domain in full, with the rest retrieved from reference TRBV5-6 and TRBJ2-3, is DAGVTQSPTHLIKTRGQQVTLRCSPKSGHDTVSWYQQALGQGPQFIFQYYEEEERQRGNFPDRFSGHQFPNYSSELNVNALLLGDSALYLCASSRADTQYFGPGTRLTVL.

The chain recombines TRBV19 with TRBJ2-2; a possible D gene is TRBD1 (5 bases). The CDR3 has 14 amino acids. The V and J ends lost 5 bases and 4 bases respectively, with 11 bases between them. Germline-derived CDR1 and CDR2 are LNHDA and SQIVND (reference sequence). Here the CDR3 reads CASSADSATGELFF. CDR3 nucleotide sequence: TGTGCCAGTAGTGCTGACAGCGCCACCGGGGAGCTGTTTTTT.

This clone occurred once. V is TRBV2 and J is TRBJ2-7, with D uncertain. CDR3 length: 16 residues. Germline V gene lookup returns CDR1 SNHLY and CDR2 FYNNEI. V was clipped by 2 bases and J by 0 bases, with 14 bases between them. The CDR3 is CASSERQVRSSYEQYF. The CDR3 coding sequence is TGTGCCAGCAGTGAACGCCAAGTTCGGAGCTCCTACGAGCAGTACTTC. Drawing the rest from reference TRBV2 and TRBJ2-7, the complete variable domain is EPEVTQTPSHQVTQMGQEVILRCVPISNHLYFYWYRQILGQKVEFLVSFYNNEISEKSEIFDDQFSVERPDGSNFTLKIRSTKLEDSAMYFCASSERQVRSSYEQYFGPGTRLTVT.

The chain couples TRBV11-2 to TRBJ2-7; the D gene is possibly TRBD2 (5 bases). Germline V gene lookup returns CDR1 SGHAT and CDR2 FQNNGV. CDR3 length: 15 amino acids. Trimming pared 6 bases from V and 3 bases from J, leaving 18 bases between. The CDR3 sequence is CASSPWGEMHYEQYF. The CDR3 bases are TGTGCCAGCAGTCCGTGGGGAGAGATGCACTACGAGCAGTACTTC.

For the CDR3, the DNA is TGCAGCGTTGCCCCCGGTCGCGGGTCGGGCGAGCAGTACTTC. The encoded protein is CSVAPGRGSGEQYF. The chain recombines TRBV29-1 with TRBJ2-7; perhaps TRBD2 as D (5 bases). From germline, CDR1 is SQVTM and CDR2 ANQGSEA. CDR3 length equals 14 residues. The ends were cut back, 4 bases at V and 6 bases at J, with 19 bases in the middle.

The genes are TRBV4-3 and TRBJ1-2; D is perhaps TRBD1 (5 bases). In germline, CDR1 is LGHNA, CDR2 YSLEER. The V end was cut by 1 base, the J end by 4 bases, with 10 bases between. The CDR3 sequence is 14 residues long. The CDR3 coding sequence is TGCGCCAGCAGCCAAGTCAAGGGGCCCTATGGCTACACCTTC. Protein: CASSQVKGPYGYTF.

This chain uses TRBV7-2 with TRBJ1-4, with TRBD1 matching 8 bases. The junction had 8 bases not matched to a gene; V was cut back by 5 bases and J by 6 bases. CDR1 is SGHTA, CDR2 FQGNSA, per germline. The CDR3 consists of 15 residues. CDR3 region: CASSPWQGADEKLFF. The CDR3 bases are TGTGCCAGCAGCCCGTGGCAGGGGGCTGATGAAAAACTGTTTTTT.

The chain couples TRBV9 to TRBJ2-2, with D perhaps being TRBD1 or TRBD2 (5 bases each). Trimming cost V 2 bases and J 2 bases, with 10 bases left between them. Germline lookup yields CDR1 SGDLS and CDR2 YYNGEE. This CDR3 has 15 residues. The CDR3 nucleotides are TGTGCCAGCAGCGTGGGGGACCTCAACACCGGGGAGCTGTTTTTT. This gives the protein CASSVGDLNTGELFF.

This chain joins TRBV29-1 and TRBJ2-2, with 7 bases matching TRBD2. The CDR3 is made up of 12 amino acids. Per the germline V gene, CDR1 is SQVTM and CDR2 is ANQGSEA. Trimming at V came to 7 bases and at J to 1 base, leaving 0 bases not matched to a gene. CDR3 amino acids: CSASGNTGELFF. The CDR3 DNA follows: TGCAGCGCTAGCGGGAACACCGGGGAGCTGTTTTTT.

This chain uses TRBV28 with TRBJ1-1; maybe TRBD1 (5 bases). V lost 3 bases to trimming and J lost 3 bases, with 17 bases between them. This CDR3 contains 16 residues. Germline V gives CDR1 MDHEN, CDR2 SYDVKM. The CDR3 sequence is CASSFHGGTRDTEAFF. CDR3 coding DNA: TGTGCCAGCAGTTTCCATGGGGGGACGAGGGACACTGAAGCTTTCTTT. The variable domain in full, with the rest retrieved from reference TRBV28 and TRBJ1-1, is DVKVTQSSRYLVKRTGEKVFLECVQDMDHENMFWYRQDPGLGLRLIYFSYDVKMKEKGDIPEGYSVSREKKERFSLILESASTNQTSMYLCASSFHGGTRDTEAFFGQGTRLTVV.

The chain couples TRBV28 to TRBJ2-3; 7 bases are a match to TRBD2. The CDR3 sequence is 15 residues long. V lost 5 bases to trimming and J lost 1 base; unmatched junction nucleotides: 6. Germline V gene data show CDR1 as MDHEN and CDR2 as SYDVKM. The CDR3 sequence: CASSISSGRTDTQYF. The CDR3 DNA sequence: TGTGCCAGCAGTATATCTAGCGGCCGCACAGATACGCAGTATTTT.

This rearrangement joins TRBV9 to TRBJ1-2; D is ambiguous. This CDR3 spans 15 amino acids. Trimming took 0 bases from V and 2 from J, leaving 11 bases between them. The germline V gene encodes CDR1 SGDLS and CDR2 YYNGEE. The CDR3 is CASSVGGQANYGYTF. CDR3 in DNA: TGTGCCAGCAGCGTAGGTGGTCAGGCGAACTATGGCTACACCTTC.

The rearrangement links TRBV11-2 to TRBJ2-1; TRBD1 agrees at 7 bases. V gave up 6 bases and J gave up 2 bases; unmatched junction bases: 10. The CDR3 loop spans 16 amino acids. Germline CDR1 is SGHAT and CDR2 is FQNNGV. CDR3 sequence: CASRQAGTAPYNEQFF. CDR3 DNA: TGTGCCAGCAGACAAGCCGGGACAGCACCCTACAATGAGCAGTTCTTC.

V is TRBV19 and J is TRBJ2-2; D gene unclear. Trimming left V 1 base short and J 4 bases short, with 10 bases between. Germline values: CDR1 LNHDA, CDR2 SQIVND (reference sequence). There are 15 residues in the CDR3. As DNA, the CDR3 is TGTGCCAGTAGTATAGGTAGTCCGATCACCGGGGAGCTGTTTTTT. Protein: CASSIGSPITGELFF.

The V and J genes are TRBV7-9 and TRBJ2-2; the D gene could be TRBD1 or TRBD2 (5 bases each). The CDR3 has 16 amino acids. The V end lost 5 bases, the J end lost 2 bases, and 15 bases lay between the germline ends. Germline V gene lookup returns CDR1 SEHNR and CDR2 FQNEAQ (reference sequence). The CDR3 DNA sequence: TGTGCCAGCAGCCCCCGCGAGGGGACCAACACCGGGGAGCTGTTTTTT. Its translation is CASSPREGTNTGELFF.

The CDR3 sequence: CAWSNGFREAFF. CDR3 nucleotides: TGTGCCTGGAGTAACGGATTCCGAGAAGCTTTCTTT. The V gene is TRBV30, the J gene TRBJ1-1; D is ambiguous. Germline V gene lookup returns CDR1 GTSNPN and CDR2 SVGIG (reference sequence). Deletions cut 2 bases from V and 8 bases from J, with 12 bases between. This CDR3 has 12 amino acids.